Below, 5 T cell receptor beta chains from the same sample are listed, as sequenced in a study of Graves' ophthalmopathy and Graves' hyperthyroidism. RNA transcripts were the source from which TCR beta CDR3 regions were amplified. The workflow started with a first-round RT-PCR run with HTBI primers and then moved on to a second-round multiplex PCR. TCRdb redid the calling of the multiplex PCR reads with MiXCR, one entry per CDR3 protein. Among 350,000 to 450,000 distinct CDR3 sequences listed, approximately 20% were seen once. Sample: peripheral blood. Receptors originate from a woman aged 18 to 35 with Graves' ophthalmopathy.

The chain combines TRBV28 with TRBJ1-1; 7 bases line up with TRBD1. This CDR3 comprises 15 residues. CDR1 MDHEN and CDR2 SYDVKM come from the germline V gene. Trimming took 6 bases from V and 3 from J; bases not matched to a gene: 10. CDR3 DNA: TGTGCCAGCAGACCAGACAGGGTTGTTGACACTGAAGCTTTCTTT. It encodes CASRPDRVVDTEAFF. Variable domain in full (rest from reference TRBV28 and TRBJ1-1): DVKVTQSSRYLVKRTGEKVFLECVQDMDHENMFWYRQDPGLGLRLIYFSYDVKMKEKGDIPEGYSVSREKKERFSLILESASTNQTSMYLCASRPDRVVDTEAFFGQGTRLTVV.

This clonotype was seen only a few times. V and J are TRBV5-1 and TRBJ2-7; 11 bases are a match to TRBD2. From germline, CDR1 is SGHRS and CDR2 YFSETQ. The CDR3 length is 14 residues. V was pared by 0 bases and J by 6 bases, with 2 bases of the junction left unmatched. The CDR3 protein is CASSLGLAGFEQYF. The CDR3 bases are TGCGCCAGCAGCTTGGGACTAGCGGGATTCGAGCAGTACTTC.

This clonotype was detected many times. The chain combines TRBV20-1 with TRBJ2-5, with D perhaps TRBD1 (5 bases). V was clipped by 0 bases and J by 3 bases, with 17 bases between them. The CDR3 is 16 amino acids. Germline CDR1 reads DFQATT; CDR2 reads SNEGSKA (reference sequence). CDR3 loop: CSARDLGRWFEETQYF. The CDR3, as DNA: TGCAGTGCTAGAGATCTGGGGCGGTGGTTTGAAGAGACCCAGTACTTC.

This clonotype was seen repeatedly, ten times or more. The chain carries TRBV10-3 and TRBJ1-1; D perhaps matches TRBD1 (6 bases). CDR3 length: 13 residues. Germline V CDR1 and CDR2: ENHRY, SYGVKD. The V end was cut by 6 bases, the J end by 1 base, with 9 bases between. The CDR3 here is CAISLQGNTEAFF. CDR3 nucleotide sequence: TGTGCCATCAGCTTACAGGGGAACACTGAAGCTTTCTTT.

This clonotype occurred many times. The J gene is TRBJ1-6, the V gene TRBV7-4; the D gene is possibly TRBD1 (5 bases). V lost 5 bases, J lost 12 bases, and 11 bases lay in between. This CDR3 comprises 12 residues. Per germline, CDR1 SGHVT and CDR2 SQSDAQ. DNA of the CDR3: TGTGCCAGCAGCCCGGGACCGATACCCCTCCACTTT. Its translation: CASSPGPIPLHF.